Listed below are T cell receptor beta chains from one sample, sequenced in a study of cytotoxic CD8 clonotypes in ibrutinib-treated CLL. Some clones are missing from TCRdb's copy, which holds only in-frame ones; the method was immunoSEQ multiplex PCR. The sample holds approximately 190,000 clones; 70% to 75% are singletons and the top ten take 5.5% to 6%. The sequencing used PBMCs, collected after 12 months of ibrutinib treatment. The receptors shown here come from a human donor with chronic lymphocytic leukemia. Each CDR3 is given with its conserved first and last residue. A D gene is named only where the DNA matches it firmly. Expanded clones get a size class; other rows say once, few or many, or leave the size out.

size: NA
J: TRBJ2-5
D: TRBD2
V: TRBV14
CDR3: CASSHLGTTQETQYF
DNA: TGTGCCAGCAGCCATCTCGGGACTACCCAAGAGACCCAGTACTTC

size: NA
J: TRBJ2-7
D: TRBD1
V: TRBV27
CDR3: CASRLPGQGTYEQYF
DNA: TGTGCCAGCAGGCTACCGGGACAGGGTACTTACGAGCAGTACTTC

size: NA
J: TRBJ1-4
D: NA
V: TRBV7-2
CDR3: CASSLTQGIVAEKLFF
DNA: TGTGCCAGCAGCTTGACCCAGGGGATTGTTGCGGAAAAACTGTTTTTT

size: NA
J: TRBJ1-5
D: NA
V: TRBV4-3
CDR3: CASSQGTASNQPQHF
DNA: TGCGCCAGCAGCCAAGGGACAGCTAGCAATCAGCCCCAGCATTTT

size: once
J: TRBJ1-2
D: NA
V: TRBV2
CDR3: CASSIRSARTTHYGYTF
DNA: TGTGCCAGCAGTATCCGATCGGCTAGGACAACCCACTATGGCTACACCTTC

size: once
J: TRBJ2-7
D: TRBD2
V: TRBV9
CDR3: CASSVASGRAYEQYF
DNA: TGTGCCAGCAGCGTGGCAAGCGGGAGGGCTTACGAGCAGTACTTC

size: NA
J: TRBJ1-2
D: NA
V: TRBV29-1
CDR3: CSVEDAGISGYTF
DNA: TGCAGCGTTGAAGACGCAGGGATTAGTGGCTACACCTTC

size: NA
J: TRBJ1-2
D: TRBD1
V: TRBV4-2
CDR3: CASRVRTGGGINYGYTF
DNA: TGTGCCAGCCGGGTGAGAACAGGGGGCGGAATAAATTATGGCTACACCTTC

size: NA
J: TRBJ1-1
D: TRBD1
V: TRBV2
CDR3: CATTAEGAGDTEAFF
DNA: TGTGCCACGACCGCGGAGGGGGCAGGGGACACTGAAGCTTTCTTT

size: NA
J: TRBJ2-5
D: TRBD2
V: TRBV29-1
CDR3: CSVAAAGGLETQYF
DNA: TGCAGCGTTGCGGCGGCGGGGGGGTTGGAGACCCAGTACTTC

size: NA
J: TRBJ2-3
D: NA
V: TRBV30
CDR3: CAWTRPTDTQYF
DNA: TGTGCCTGGACTAGACCTACAGATACGCAGTATTTT

size: NA
J: TRBJ2-5
D: TRBD1
V: TRBV15
CDR3: CATSIRTGGETQYF
DNA: TGTGCCACCAGCATACGGACAGGGGGAGAGACCCAGTACTTC

size: NA
J: TRBJ2-4
D: NA
V: TRBV11-2
CDR3: CASSAKNIQYF
DNA: TGTGCCAGCAGCGCCAAAAACATTCAGTACTTC

size: few
J: TRBJ1-1
D: NA
V: TRBV9
CDR3: CASSVARDTEAFF
DNA: TGTGCCAGCAGCGTAGCCAGGGACACTGAAGCTTTCTTT

size: NA
J: TRBJ2-7
D: TRBD2
V: TRBV11-2
CDR3: CASSPSGASGSDEQYF
DNA: TGTGCCAGCAGCCCGTCTGGCGCTAGCGGGAGCGACGAGCAGTACTTC

size: NA
J: TRBJ2-2
D: NA
V: TRBV11-2
CDR3: CASSFTRSWAPGELFF
DNA: TGTGCCAGCAGCTTCACAAGGTCGTGGGCCCCCGGGGAGCTGTTTTTT

size: NA
J: TRBJ2-3
D: NA
V: TRBV30
CDR3: CAWLQGGDTQYF
DNA: TGTGCCTGGTTACAGGGTGGGGATACGCAGTATTTT

size: NA
J: TRBJ2-6
D: NA
V: TRBV5-1
CDR3: CASSSARPSSGANVLTF
DNA: TGCGCCAGCAGCTCCGCCAGACCGAGCTCTGGGGCCAACGTCCTGACTTTC

size: NA
J: TRBJ2-2
D: NA
V: TRBV4-2
CDR3: CASSWTNTGELFF
DNA: TGTGCCAGCAGCTGGACTAACACCGGGGAGCTGTTTTTT

size: NA
J: TRBJ1-2
D: NA
V: TRBV2
CDR3: CASSEARGAGNYGYTF
DNA: TGTGCCAGCAGTGAAGCACGAGGGGCTGGAAACTATGGCTACACCTTC

size: few
J: TRBJ1-2
D: TRBD1
V: TRBV5-1
CDR3: CASSLGPGTVYGYTF
DNA: TGCGCCAGCAGCTTGGGTCCTGGGACAGTCTATGGCTACACCTTC

size: few
J: TRBJ2-1
D: TRBD2
V: TRBV28
CDR3: CASSSGLAEYNEQFF
DNA: TGTGCCAGCAGCTCGGGACTAGCGGAGTACAATGAGCAGTTCTTC

size: few
J: TRBJ1-1
D: TRBD1
V: TRBV13
CDR3: CASSLPPGRGLITEAFF
DNA: TGTGCCAGCAGCTTACCTCCTGGCAGGGGGCTTATCACTGAAGCTTTCTTT

size: NA
J: TRBJ2-7
D: TRBD2
V: TRBV5-1
CDR3: CASSAGLAVDEQYF
DNA: TGCGCCAGCAGCGCGGGACTAGCGGTAGACGAGCAGTACTTC

size: few
J: TRBJ1-2
D: NA
V: TRBV29-1
CDR3: CSVVGQNYGYTF
DNA: TGCAGCGTTGTCGGGCAAAACTATGGCTACACCTTC

size: NA
J: TRBJ2-1
D: TRBD2
V: TRBV10-3
CDR3: CAISAVAGRGEQFF
DNA: TGTGCCATCAGTGCGGTAGCGGGGAGGGGTGAGCAGTTCTTC

size: NA
J: TRBJ1-2
D: TRBD1
V: TRBV25-1
CDR3: CATAADRGYGYTF
DNA: TGTGCCACCGCGGCGGACAGGGGCTATGGCTACACCTTC

size: NA
J: TRBJ1-1
D: TRBD1
V: TRBV29-1
CDR3: CSVTPGQGVVDTEAFF
DNA: TGCAGCGTTACACCGGGACAGGGGGTAGTCGACACTGAAGCTTTCTTT

size: NA
J: TRBJ1-1
D: NA
V: TRBV29-1
CDR3: CSVYGSPSSNTEAFF
DNA: TGCAGCGTTTACGGAAGCCCATCTTCGAACACTGAAGCTTTCTTT

size: NA
J: TRBJ1-2
D: NA
V: TRBV5-6
CDR3: CASSAGQFNNNYGYTF
DNA: TGTGCCAGCAGCGCCGGACAGTTCAACAACAACTATGGCTACACCTTC

size: NA
J: TRBJ2-6
D: TRBD1
V: TRBV25-1
CDR3: CASSGTGGYGANVLTF
DNA: TGTGCCAGCAGTGGGACAGGGGGTTACGGGGCCAACGTCCTGACTTTC

size: NA
J: TRBJ2-5
D: TRBD1
V: TRBV15
CDR3: CATSRGGGLNWAQYF
DNA: TGTGCCACCAGCAGAGGAGGGGGCCTGAATTGGGCCCAGTACTTC

size: NA
J: TRBJ1-5
D: NA
V: TRBV19
CDR3: CASSIRGGNQPQHF
DNA: TGTGCCAGTAGTATTAGGGGGGGGAATCAGCCCCAGCATTTT

size: many
J: TRBJ2-7
D: TRBD2
V: TRBV4-1
CDR3: CASSQDSRTSADEQYF
DNA: TGCGCCAGCAGCCAAGATTCTCGGACTAGCGCCGACGAGCAGTACTTC

size: once
J: TRBJ2-1
D: NA
V: TRBV5-4
CDR3: CASSPDLNNEQFF
DNA: TGTGCCAGCAGCCCCGATCTGAACAATGAGCAGTTCTTC

size: NA
J: TRBJ1-2
D: NA
V: TRBV7-9
CDR3: CASSPIPDYGYTF
DNA: TGTGCCAGCAGCCCCATCCCCGACTATGGCTACACCTTC

size: NA
J: TRBJ1-4
D: NA
V: TRBV15
CDR3: CATSRDLGNEKLFF
DNA: TGTGCCACCAGCAGAGATCTTGGTAATGAAAAACTGTTTTTT

size: many
J: TRBJ1-3
D: NA
V: TRBV5-4
CDR3: CASSFRGWGNTIYF
DNA: TGTGCCAGCAGCTTCCGAGGGTGGGGAAACACCATATATTTT

size: NA
J: TRBJ1-5
D: TRBD1
V: TRBV6-5
CDR3: CASSRGKVNQPQHF
DNA: TGTGCCAGCAGCAGGGGGAAGGTCAATCAGCCCCAGCATTTT

size: NA
J: TRBJ1-1
D: TRBD1
V: TRBV5-1
CDR3: CASSPWGTENTEAFF
DNA: TGCGCCAGCAGCCCCTGGGGGACAGAGAACACTGAAGCTTTCTTT

size: NA
J: TRBJ1-1
D: NA
V: TRBV18
CDR3: CASSPTQDTEAFF
DNA: TGTGCCAGCTCGCCTACGCAGGACACTGAAGCTTTCTTT

size: NA
J: TRBJ2-7
D: TRBD2
V: TRBV9
CDR3: CASSFGLAGNSYEQYF
DNA: TGTGCCAGCAGCTTCGGACTAGCGGGGAACTCCTACGAGCAGTACTTC